The 25 T cell receptor beta chains listed next were all sequenced from one sample in a study of OX40 agonist ivuxolimab in advanced cancers. Clones were sequenced by immunoSEQ multiplex PCR, and TCRdb holds only the in-frame ones, with some missing. The sample has around 68,000 clones; about 88% are singletons. Sequencing was performed on CD4+ or CD8+ T cells sorted from blood, taken in a trial of the OX40 agonist ivuxolimab. All receptors come from an adult with an advanced solid tumor such as melanoma, head and neck, liver or kidney cancer.

The chain combines TRBV6-5 with TRBJ2-7; 15 positions match TRBD2. This CDR3 has 16 residues. Germline values: CDR1 MNHEY, CDR2 SVGAGI. J was trimmed by 5 bases and V by 0 bases; bases with no gene match: 2. CDR3 region: CASSYSGTSGRNEQYF. Here the CDR3 DNA reads TGTGCCAGCAGTTACTCCGGGACTAGCGGGAGGAACGAGCAGTACTTC.

The chain couples TRBV5-8 to TRBJ1-1, with D hard to call. Per germline, CDR1 SGHTS and CDR2 YDEGEE. There are 18 residues in the CDR3. Trimming stripped 3 bases from V and 3 bases from J, with 24 bases between. The CDR3 DNA is TGTGCCAGCAGCTCGCCCTACTCCGGTTGGGGTGGGGACACTGAAGCTTTCTTT. It is translated as CASSSPYSGWGGDTEAFF.

The chain employs TRBV28 and TRBJ1-2, with D possibly matching TRBD1 (6 bases). This CDR3 spans 15 amino acids. The germline CDR1 and CDR2 sequences are MDHEN and SYDVKM. The V gene lost 4 bases and the J gene lost 1 base, with 13 bases spanning the gap. CDR3 sequence reads: CASSYGGANNYGYTF. The DNA for the CDR3 is TGTGCCAGCAGTTACGGGGGCGCAAATAACTATGGCTACACCTTC.

The chain is built from TRBV5-1 and TRBJ2-3, with D tentatively TRBD1 (5 bases). CDR1 and CDR2 (germline): SGHRS, YFSETQ. This CDR3 has 16 amino acids. V dropped 2 bases and J dropped 6 bases, with 19 bases sitting between them. The CDR3 sequence is CASSLQAVSRQDTQYF. The CDR3 DNA is TGCGCCAGCAGCTTACAGGCGGTTTCGCGGCAGGATACGCAGTATTTT.

This chain uses TRBV6-1 with TRBJ2-7; 10 bases match TRBD2. Losses at the gene ends were 7 bases for V and 0 bases for J; bases not matched to a gene: 6. The CDR3 has 15 amino acids. Per germline, CDR1 MNHNS and CDR2 SASEGT. The CDR3 loop reads CASNRLAGNSYEQYF. In nucleotides, the CDR3 is TGTGCCAGCAACAGACTAGCGGGTAACTCCTACGAGCAGTACTTC.

This chain connects TRBV7-2 to TRBJ2-7, with 11 bases lining up with TRBD2. V shed 1 base, J shed 2 bases, and the junction held 1 base outside the gene matches. The CDR3 sequence is 15 residues long. Germline V gene lookup returns CDR1 SGHTA and CDR2 FQGNSA. CDR3 sequence (DNA): TGTGCCAGCAGCTTAGGGGGACTAGCGGCCTACGAGCAGTACTTC. Amino acids: CASSLGGLAAYEQYF.

This clone was counted a few times. The V gene is TRBV19, the J gene TRBJ1-1; D uncertain. V lost 6 bases to trimming and J lost 0 bases, with 11 bases between them. The CDR3 has 14 amino acids. Germline values: CDR1 LNHDA, CDR2 SQIVND (reference sequence). Here the CDR3 DNA reads TGTGCCAGTAGACAAGGACGGTTGAACACTGAAGCTTTCTTT. Its protein product is CASRQGRLNTEAFF.

This chain connects TRBV19 to TRBJ1-4; 7 nucleotides match TRBD1. The CDR3 covers 13 residues. Per the germline V gene, CDR1 is LNHDA and CDR2 is SQIVND (reference sequence). V lost 7 bases and J lost 4; bases outside the gene matches: 3. CDR3 region: CASTGQNNEKLFF. The DNA for the CDR3 is TGTGCCAGTACGGGACAGAATAATGAAAAACTGTTTTTT.

The chain couples TRBV15 to TRBJ2-1; TRBD1 matches 10 bases. The CDR3 contains 17 residues. The V gene end was trimmed by 0 bases and the J gene end by 2 bases; junction bases not matched to a gene: 4. Germline CDR1 is LNHNV and CDR2 is YYDKDF (reference sequence). CDR3 nucleotide sequence: TGTGCCACCAGCAGAGAAGGGGGACAGGGGACCTACAATGAGCAGTTCTTC. Translating gives CATSREGGQGTYNEQFF. Based on the CDR3 plus reference TRBV15 and TRBJ2-1, the full variable domain is DAMVIQNPRYQVTQFGKPVTLSCSQTLNHNVMYWYQQKSSQAPKLLFHYYDKDFNNEADTPDNFQSRRPNTSFCFLDIRSPGLGDTAMYLCATSREGGQGTYNEQFFGPGTRLTVL.

The V call is TRBV5-6, the J call TRBJ1-2; 11 bases match TRBD1. The CDR3 loop spans 13 amino acids. The germline V gene has CDR1 SGHDT and CDR2 YYEEEE. Trimming at V came to 4 bases and at J to 5 bases, leaving 1 base not matched to a gene. The CDR3 nucleotides are TGTGCCAGCAGCGGGACAGGGGGTTATGGCTACACCTTC. Translating gives CASSGTGGYGYTF.

The V gene is TRBV11-2, the J gene TRBJ2-5, with 7 bases matching TRBD1. CDR3 size: 14 residues. Germline-derived CDR1 and CDR2 are SGHAT and FQNNGV. The J segment lost 4 bases and the V segment lost 3 bases, leaving 5 bases of the junction unmatched. The CDR3: CASSLDRIGETQYF. CDR3 in DNA: TGTGCCAGCAGCTTGGACAGGATCGGAGAGACCCAGTACTTC.

The rearrangement joins TRBV10-1 to TRBJ1-1; 11 positions match TRBD1. The V segment lost 6 bases and the J segment 5 bases; nucleotides outside the gene matches: 5. CDR1 is WNHNN, CDR2 SYGVQD, per germline (reference sequence). The length of the CDR3 is 14 residues. CDR3 residues: CASREGDRGTEAFF. The CDR3 region has the DNA TGCGCCAGCAGGGAAGGGGACAGGGGGACTGAAGCTTTCTTT.

The J gene is TRBJ2-1, the V gene TRBV27; D is perhaps TRBD1 (6 bases). Germline values: CDR1 MNHEY, CDR2 SMNVEV (reference sequence). Trimming cost V 2 bases and J 5 bases, with 10 bases left between them. The CDR3 totals 14 residues. This CDR3 is CASSLGGADNEQFF. The CDR3 bases are TGTGCCAGCAGTTTAGGGGGCGCAGACAATGAGCAGTTCTTC.

This clone appeared a few times. One end of the junction fails to match germline, which may point to a read error. The chain's CDR3 is CASSLAPGSSYEQYF. As DNA, the CDR3 is TGTGCTAGCAGCTTAGCTCCAGGGAGCTCCTACGAGCAGTACTTC. The chain combines TRBV7-7 with TRBJ2-7, with D perhaps TRBD1 or TRBD2 (5 bases each). Germline V lookup: CDR1 SSHAT, CDR2 FNYEAQ (reference sequence). This CDR3 contains 15 residues.

This clone was detected a few times. This chain connects TRBV14 to TRBJ2-2, with TRBD1 identical over 7 bases. The V and J ends lost 1 base and 0 bases, in that order; junction bases with no gene match: 2. Germline V gene sequence: CDR1 SGHDN, CDR2 FVKESK. The CDR3 is 16 amino acids. The CDR3 DNA follows: TGTGCCAGCAGCCAAGGGACAGGTGCGAACACCGGGGAGCTGTTTTTT. Translating gives CASSQGTGANTGELFF.

About this clone: Other DNA sequences within the sample encode an identical CDR3. V usage is TRBV6-5 and J usage is TRBJ1-1, with D maybe TRBD1 (5 bases). V lost 0 bases to trimming and J lost 2 bases, with 7 bases between them. Germline V gene data show CDR1 as MNHEY and CDR2 as SVGAGI. The CDR3 totals 14 residues. The CDR3, as DNA: TGTGCCAGCAGTTACTCTGGGGGAAACACTGAAGCTTTCTTT. Protein: CASSYSGGNTEAFF.

This rearrangement joins TRBV5-1 to TRBJ1-1; weak D call: TRBD1 (5 bases). Per the germline V gene, CDR1 is SGHRS and CDR2 is YFSETQ. The ends were cut back, 0 bases at V and 10 bases at J, with 19 bases in the middle. This CDR3 contains 15 residues. CDR3 protein: CASSLEAGPTPGAFF. CDR3 bases: TGCGCCAGCAGCTTGGAGGCAGGGCCGACCCCTGGAGCTTTCTTT.

CDR3: CASSQDRVAVRGRDEQFF. CDR3 DNA sequence: TGCGCCAGCAGCCAAGATCGAGTAGCGGTGAGGGGCAGGGATGAGCAGTTCTTC. The V call is TRBV4-1, the J call TRBJ2-1; TRBD2 might be the D (6 bases). The CDR3 is made up of 18 amino acids. With 0 bases removed from V and 8 bases from J, the gap between germline ends came to 23 bases. The germline CDR1 and CDR2 sequences are MGHRA and YSYEKL.

V gene TRBV28 combines with J gene TRBJ1-2; D remains ambiguous. CDR1 and CDR2 (germline): MDHEN, SYDVKM. V dropped 7 bases and J dropped 5 bases, with 20 bases sitting between them. This CDR3 region has 15 residues. CDR3 bases: TGTGCCAGCACCCCTAGGAGGGCTCGTCGGTATGGCTACACCTTC. This gives the protein CASTPRRARRYGYTF.

The chain has TRBV4-1 and TRBJ2-3, with D perhaps matching TRBD1 (5 bases). This CDR3 spans 14 amino acids. Deletions cut 4 bases from V and 0 bases from J, with 8 bases between. Per germline, CDR1 MGHRA and CDR2 YSYEKL. The CDR3 reads CASSPDRSTDTQYF. Here the CDR3 DNA reads TGCGCCAGCAGCCCCGACAGAAGCACAGATACGCAGTATTTT.

The chain recombines TRBV19 with TRBJ1-5; 8 nucleotides line up with TRBD1. Germline loops: CDR1 LNHDA, CDR2 SQIVND (reference sequence). The CDR3 sequence is 16 residues long. V trimming: 3 bases; J trimming: 6 bases; junction bases outside the gene matches: 10. CDR3 amino acids: CASSIRVNRGVQPQHF. CDR3 DNA: TGTGCCAGTAGTATCAGAGTGAACAGGGGGGTTCAGCCCCAGCATTTT.

The gene calls are TRBV6-1 and TRBJ1-1; 9 nucleotides align to TRBD1. The CDR3 contains 15 residues. The junction had 7 bases not matched to a gene; V was cut back by 7 bases and J by 1 base. Germline assignment: CDR1 MNHNS and CDR2 SASEGT. DNA of the CDR3: TGTGCCAGCACCGTGACAGGGGGGAGGAACACTGAAGCTTTCTTT. This sequence encodes CASTVTGGRNTEAFF.

The rearrangement uses TRBV7-9 and TRBJ1-6, with a weak D call TRBD1 (5 bases). CDR1 and CDR2 (germline): SEHNR, FQNEAQ (reference sequence). The CDR3 is 17 amino acids. V dropped 7 bases and J dropped 0 bases, with 16 bases sitting between them. The CDR3 loop is CASTDGTPLSYNSPLHF. The CDR3 region has the DNA TGTGCCAGCACCGATGGGACTCCCCTCTCCTATAATTCACCCCTCCACTTT.

In nucleotides, the CDR3 is TGCGCCAGCAGCTTAAGTCCGGGACAGGACACTGAAGCTTTCTTT. Protein product: CASSLSPGQDTEAFF. The rearrangement links TRBV5-1 to TRBJ1-1, with 8 bases that match TRBD1. The CDR3 runs to 15 residues. V shed 2 bases and J 3 bases; nucleotides not matched to a gene: 6. Germline loops: CDR1 SGHRS, CDR2 YFSETQ.

The chain has TRBV7-2 and TRBJ2-7; 12 positions agree with TRBD2. Germline-derived CDR1 and CDR2 are SGHTA and FQGNSA. V lost 0 bases and J lost 5; bases outside the gene matches: 11. The CDR3 length is 18 residues. CDR3 protein: CASSLAPSGRAFPHEQYF. The CDR3 DNA follows: TGTGCCAGCAGCTTAGCTCCTAGCGGGAGGGCCTTTCCCCACGAGCAGTACTTC.